The rows below give T cell receptor beta chains drawn from one sample of a study of shared clonotypes between healthy human individuals. Profiled with immunoSEQ multiplex PCR; TCRdb holds only in-frame clones, not every one. The table records about 1.5 million clones, 95% to 99% of them present only once. Sequences were obtained from naive CD4+ T cells sorted from blood. These receptors were obtained from a man aged 25 to 40 in good health. CDR3s include the opening cysteine and the closing phenylalanine or tryptophan. A D gene is named only where the DNA matches it firmly. Rows may omit the clone size; those that give it use once, few, many or a size class.

V	D	size	J	CDR3	DNA
TRBV2	NA	NA	TRBJ2-7	CASSWGHFYEQYF	TGTGCCAGCAGTTGGGGACACTTCTACGAGCAGTACTTC
TRBV27	NA	NA	TRBJ1-4	CASSFFPALEKLFF	TGTGCCAGCAGTTTCTTTCCAGCCCTTGAAAAACTGTTTTTT
TRBV7-8	NA	NA	TRBJ2-7	CASSLGSGTHSYEQYF	TGTGCCAGCAGCTTAGGCTCCGGGACTCACTCCTACGAGCAGTACTTC
TRBV18	NA	NA	TRBJ2-2	CASSRENTGELFF	TGTGCCAGCTCACGGGAGAACACCGGGGAGCTGTTTTTT
TRBV5-1	NA	NA	TRBJ2-7	CASSLFAGTYEQYF	TGCGCCAGCAGCTTGTTTGCAGGGACCTACGAGCAGTACTTC
TRBV5-1	NA	once	TRBJ2-7	CASSRRVGQDILYEQYF	TGCGCCAGCAGCAGGAGGGTCGGGCAGGATATTCTCTACGAGCAGTACTTC
TRBV29-1	NA	NA	TRBJ2-5	CSVALSSASLETQYF	TGCAGCGTTGCTTTGTCTAGCGCGAGTTTAGAGACCCAGTACTTC
TRBV11-2	TRBD1	few	TRBJ1-2	CASSLAGTGYGYTF	TGTGCCAGCAGCTTAGCCGGGACAGGATACGGCTACACCTTC
TRBV30	NA	NA	TRBJ1-3	CAWSVRGSGNTIYF	TGTGCCTGGAGTGTACGCGGGTCTGGAAACACCATATATTTT
TRBV6-6	TRBD1	NA	TRBJ2-7	CASSVPGTGTYEQYF	TGTGCCAGCAGTGTCCCCGGGACAGGAACCTACGAGCAGTACTTC
TRBV5-8	NA	NA	TRBJ2-3	CASSLATDTQYF	TGTGCCAGCAGCTTGGCTACAGATACGCAGTATTTT
TRBV7-6	TRBD2	NA	TRBJ2-2	CASSLVPLAGGLNTGELFF	TGTGCCAGCAGCTTAGTCCCACTAGCGGGAGGCTTGAACACCGGGGAGCTGTTTTTT
TRBV7-8	TRBD1	NA	TRBJ1-1	CASSIVTDRGLMNTEAFF	TGTGCCAGCAGCATCGTTACTGACAGGGGGCTTATGAACACTGAAGCTTTCTTT
TRBV18	NA	NA	TRBJ2-7	CASSATGFLSYEQYF	TGTGCCAGCTCAGCGACAGGCTTTCTCTCCTACGAGCAGTACTTC
TRBV28	TRBD1	NA	TRBJ2-7	CASSRGTGTGSYEQYF	TGTGCCAGCAGTCGCGGGACAGGGACGGGTTCCTACGAGCAGTACTTC
TRBV28	NA	NA	TRBJ1-2	CASSLGLRQEDYGYTF	TGTGCCAGCAGTTTAGGTTTACGACAGGAAGACTATGGCTACACCTTC
TRBV7-9	NA	NA	TRBJ2-2	CASSFVGAGELFF	TGTGCCAGCAGCTTTGTGGGGGCCGGGGAGCTGTTTTTT
TRBV11-2	NA	NA	TRBJ2-1	CASSPRPYGNEQFF	TGTGCCAGCAGCCCACGGCCATATGGTAATGAGCAGTTCTTC
TRBV28	NA	NA	TRBJ1-1	CASSPLGQPAFF	TGTGCCAGCAGTCCCCTCGGACAACCAGCTTTCTTT
TRBV4-1	NA	once	TRBJ2-4	CASSQDPPERLAKNIQYF	TGCGCCAGCAGCCAAGATCCCCCAGAGCGCCTAGCCAAAAACATTCAGTACTTC
TRBV15	NA	NA	TRBJ1-2	CATRKIYGYTF	TGTGCCACCAGAAAGATCTATGGCTACACCTTC
TRBV5-4	NA	NA	TRBJ2-7	CASSITGTSGEQYF	TGTGCCAGCAGCATAACCGGGACCTCTGGGGAGCAGTACTTC
TRBV25-1	NA	NA	TRBJ1-5	CASSEGGGRQPQHF	TGTGCCAGCAGCGAAGGCGGGGGCCGTCAGCCCCAGCATTTT
TRBV5-4	TRBD1	NA	TRBJ2-1	CASSWGQGRYNEQFF	TGTGCCAGCAGCTGGGGACAGGGCCGCTACAATGAGCAGTTCTTC
TRBV28	TRBD1	NA	TRBJ2-7	CASSLRARQGVEQYF	TGTGCCAGCAGTCTACGAGCGAGACAGGGCGTCGAGCAGTACTTC
TRBV7-6	TRBD2	NA	TRBJ2-3	CASSLGRESDTQYF	TGTGCCAGCAGCTTAGGGCGGGAGTCGGATACGCAGTATTTT
TRBV7-2	NA	NA	TRBJ2-5	CASSLGHWKQTQYF	TGTGCCAGCAGCTTAGGACATTGGAAACAGACCCAGTACTTC
TRBV6-1	TRBD2	NA	TRBJ2-1	CASSKATSGTGGEQFF	TGTGCCAGCAGTAAAGCTACTAGCGGGACGGGGGGTGAGCAGTTCTTC
TRBV11-2	TRBD2	NA	TRBJ2-1	CASSFLAGGQSSYNEQFF	TGTGCCAGCAGCTTTTTAGCGGGAGGCCAGAGCTCCTACAATGAGCAGTTCTTC
TRBV28	NA	NA	TRBJ1-2	CASISLSRNYGYTF	TGTGCCAGTATAAGCCTGTCAAGGAACTATGGCTACACCTTC
TRBV7-9	TRBD2	NA	TRBJ2-3	CASSSGLATDTQYF	TGTGCCAGCAGCTCCGGACTAGCAACAGATACGCAGTATTTT
TRBV5-1	NA	NA	TRBJ2-7	CASSLAGTPSYEQYF	TGCGCCAGCAGCTTGGCTGGGACCCCCTCCTACGAGCAGTACTTC
TRBV27	NA	NA	TRBJ2-1	CASSLRHVGGQGNEQFF	TGTGCCAGCAGTTTACGGCATGTGGGAGGTCAGGGCAATGAGCAGTTCTTC
TRBV7-9	NA	once	TRBJ2-7	CASSPHRRQGSYEQYF	TGTGCCAGCAGCCCCCACCGAAGGCAGGGCTCCTACGAGCAGTACTTC
TRBV27	NA	NA	TRBJ1-4	CASRTAGFNEKLFF	TGTGCCAGCAGGACGGCAGGGTTTAATGAAAAACTGTTTTTT
TRBV6-1	NA	NA	TRBJ2-7	CASRLRDRQGYEQYF	TGTGCCAGCAGATTGCGAGATCGGCAGGGCTACGAGCAGTACTTC
TRBV4-2	TRBD2	NA	TRBJ2-3	CASSPTGLAGDRGTDTQYF	TGTGCCAGCAGCCCGACGGGACTAGCGGGAGATAGGGGCACAGATACGCAGTATTTT
TRBV18	NA	NA	TRBJ2-3	CASSPTLLISTDTQYF	TGTGCCAGCTCACCGACTCTACTCATTAGCACAGATACGCAGTATTTT
TRBV5-1	NA	once	TRBJ2-7	CASAGLSSYEQYF	TGCGCCAGCGCCGGGCTGAGCTCCTACGAGCAGTACTTC
TRBV7-9	TRBD2	NA	TRBJ2-5	CASSLWASGSETQYF	TGTGCCAGCAGCTTATGGGCTAGCGGGAGCGAGACCCAGTACTTC
TRBV15	TRBD2	NA	TRBJ2-3	CATSTGLAGGSSTDTQYF	TGTGCCACCAGCACTGGACTAGCGGGAGGCTCTAGCACAGATACGCAGTATTTT
TRBV4-2	NA	NA	TRBJ2-1	CASSARDASSYNEQFF	TGTGCCAGCAGCGCACGGGACGCCAGCTCCTACAATGAGCAGTTCTTC
TRBV11-2	NA	NA	TRBJ1-2	CASSEQSSAGYTF	TGTGCCAGCAGCGAACAATCTTCCGCTGGCTACACCTTC
TRBV28	NA	NA	TRBJ2-7	CASSFTAYEQYF	TGTGCCAGCAGTTTCACCGCCTACGAGCAGTACTTC
TRBV10-1	NA	NA	TRBJ2-1	CASSESEASERYNEQFF	TGCGCCAGCAGTGAGTCGGAGGCTAGCGAACGCTACAATGAGCAGTTCTTC
TRBV25-1	NA	NA	TRBJ2-1	CASSGRSGRHEQFF	TGTGCCAGCAGTGGCCGGTCGGGGCGGCATGAGCAGTTCTTC
TRBV28	NA	NA	TRBJ1-2	CASSRGWFTYYGYTF	TGTGCCAGCAGCCGAGGCTGGTTCACCTACTATGGCTACACCTTC
TRBV19	NA	NA	TRBJ1-2	CASSIASTPGYGYTF	TGTGCCAGTAGTATAGCTTCCACCCCGGGCTATGGCTACACCTTC
TRBV9	TRBD1	once	TRBJ2-1	CASSGTGGYNEQFF	TGTGCCAGCAGCGGGACAGGGGGTTACAATGAGCAGTTCTTC
TRBV5-5	TRBD2	NA	TRBJ2-1	CASSLGLAASYNEQFF	TGTGCCAGCAGCCTGGGACTAGCGGCCTCCTACAATGAGCAGTTCTTC
TRBV28	TRBD2	once	TRBJ2-1	CASSLAGGSYNEQFF	TGTGCCAGCAGTTTAGCGGGGGGCTCCTACAATGAGCAGTTCTTC
TRBV5-8	NA	NA	TRBJ1-5	CASSSGRLSNQPQHF	TGTGCCAGCAGTTCTGGCCGCTTGAGCAATCAGCCCCAGCATTTT
TRBV28	NA	NA	TRBJ1-1	CASSLDLGTEAFF	TGTGCCAGCAGTTTAGATCTAGGCACTGAAGCTTTCTTT
TRBV29-1	NA	NA	TRBJ2-2	CSVGSSENTGELFF	TGCAGCGTTGGGTCATCAGAGAACACCGGGGAGCTGTTTTTT